A selection of T cell receptor beta chains follows, all from one sample in a study of blood T cell repertoires in COVID-19. Assay: immunoSEQ multiplex PCR; the TCRdb copy retains only in-frame clones and omits some. The table includes some 47,000 clones, about 84% detected once. Sequenced sample: peripheral blood. Every receptor here comes from a woman aged 60-75 years with acute or convalescent COVID-19. Each CDR3 is given with its conserved first and last residue. A D gene is named only where the DNA matches it firmly. Where a row states a size, it is once, few, many or the class of an expanded clone; other rows omit it.

CDR3 protein: CATSVDSINYGYTF
CDR3 DNA: TGTGCCACCAGTGTGGACAGCATTAACTATGGCTACACCTTC
V gene: TRBV24-1
D gene: -
clone size: -
J gene: TRBJ1-2

CDR3 protein: CASSLAAGFSVYEQYF
CDR3 DNA: TGTGCCAGCAGCTTGGCCGCAGGGTTTTCGGTCTACGAGCAGTACTTC
V gene: TRBV5-5
D gene: -
clone size: -
J gene: TRBJ2-7

CDR3 protein: CASGTRRTEAFF
CDR3 DNA: TGTGCCAGCGGCACGAGGAGGACTGAAGCTTTCTTT
V gene: TRBV6-5
D gene: -
clone size: -
J gene: TRBJ1-1

CDR3 protein: CASSAGTEARGPPLHF
CDR3 DNA: TGTGCCAGCAGCGCCGGGACAGAGGCCCGGGGGCCACCCCTCCACTTT
V gene: TRBV7-2
D gene: TRBD1
clone size: -
J gene: TRBJ1-6

CDR3 protein: CASSSSVRPQHF
CDR3 DNA: TGTGCCAGTAGCTCTTCGGTACGGCCCCAGCATTTT
V gene: TRBV19
D gene: -
clone size: -
J gene: TRBJ1-5

CDR3 protein: CASSSTGAAYEQYF
CDR3 DNA: TGTGCCAGCAGCTCGACAGGGGCGGCCTACGAGCAGTACTTC
V gene: TRBV11-2
D gene: TRBD1
clone size: -
J gene: TRBJ2-7

CDR3 protein: CASSLLASRSYNSPLHF
CDR3 DNA: TGTGCCAGCAGCTTGTTAGCTAGCCGCTCCTATAATTCACCCCTCCACTTT
V gene: TRBV11-2
D gene: -
clone size: -
J gene: TRBJ1-6

CDR3 protein: CASSLTLGADTQYF
CDR3 DNA: TGTGCCAGCAGCTTAACCCTAGGCGCAGATACGCAGTATTTT
V gene: TRBV7-9
D gene: -
clone size: -
J gene: TRBJ2-3

CDR3 protein: CASGHPNTEAFF
CDR3 DNA: TGTGCCAGCGGACATCCGAACACTGAAGCTTTCTTT
V gene: TRBV7-3
D gene: -
clone size: -
J gene: TRBJ1-1

CDR3 protein: CASSVGPQPQHF
CDR3 DNA: TGTGCCAGCAGCGTGGGGCCCCAGCCCCAGCATTTT
V gene: TRBV6-5
D gene: -
clone size: -
J gene: TRBJ1-5

CDR3 protein: CTSRKRGGQLDAETQYF
CDR3 DNA: TGCACCAGCCGTAAGCGGGGGGGCCAGTTAGACGCAGAGACCCAGTACTTC
V gene: TRBV1
D gene: -
clone size: -
J gene: TRBJ2-5

CDR3 protein: CASSLWGRNNEKLFF
CDR3 DNA: TGTGCCAGCAGCCTGTGGGGGCGGAATAATGAAAAACTGTTTTTT
V gene: TRBV14
D gene: -
clone size: -
J gene: TRBJ1-4

CDR3 protein: CASSVDMGSSGNTIYF
CDR3 DNA: TGTGCCAGCAGCGTAGATATGGGGAGCTCTGGAAACACCATATATTTT
V gene: TRBV9
D gene: -
clone size: -
J gene: TRBJ1-3

CDR3 protein: CASSPDPVLSNYGYTF
CDR3 DNA: TGTGCCAGCTCACCAGATCCGGTTCTATCTAACTATGGCTACACCTTC
V gene: TRBV18
D gene: -
clone size: few
J gene: TRBJ1-2

CDR3 protein: CASSEQQRLWEKLFF
CDR3 DNA: TGTGCCAGCAGTGAACAACAGCGGTTGTGGGAAAAACTGTTTTTT
V gene: TRBV6-1
D gene: -
clone size: -
J gene: TRBJ1-4

CDR3 protein: CASSEAGADTDTQYF
CDR3 DNA: TGTGCCAGCAGCGAAGCGGGAGCGGACACAGATACGCAGTATTTT
V gene: TRBV28
D gene: TRBD2
clone size: -
J gene: TRBJ2-3

CDR3 protein: CASSLTPEDTQYF
CDR3 DNA: TGTGCCAGCAGTTTAACCCCGGAGGATACGCAGTATTTT
V gene: TRBV27
D gene: -
clone size: -
J gene: TRBJ2-3

CDR3 protein: CASSVGGNSPLHF
CDR3 DNA: TGTGCCAGCAGTGTGGGGGGGAATTCACCCCTCCACTTT
V gene: TRBV25-1
D gene: -
clone size: -
J gene: TRBJ1-6

CDR3 protein: CASSILPSGGSDTQYF
CDR3 DNA: TGTGCCAGTAGTATTCTCCCTAGCGGGGGCTCAGATACGCAGTATTTT
V gene: TRBV19
D gene: TRBD2
clone size: -
J gene: TRBJ2-3

CDR3 protein: CAWSVRVRETQYF
CDR3 DNA: TGTGCCTGGAGTGTACGAGTACGAGAGACCCAGTACTTC
V gene: TRBV30
D gene: -
clone size: -
J gene: TRBJ2-5

CDR3 protein: CASSGGQGVSGANVLTF
CDR3 DNA: TGTGCCAGCAGTGGGGGACAGGGAGTTTCCGGGGCCAACGTCCTGACTTTC
V gene: TRBV2
D gene: TRBD1
clone size: -
J gene: TRBJ2-6

CDR3 protein: CASSRTPNYGYTF
CDR3 DNA: TGTGCCAGCAGTCGCACACCTAACTATGGCTACACCTTC
V gene: TRBV6-2/TRBV6-3
D gene: -
clone size: -
J gene: TRBJ1-2

CDR3 protein: CASGRSGATDTQYF
CDR3 DNA: TGTGCTAGTGGCCGGAGCGGGGCCACAGATACGCAGTATTTT
V gene: TRBV12-5
D gene: TRBD2
clone size: -
J gene: TRBJ2-3

CDR3 protein: CASSFGTDNYGYTF
CDR3 DNA: TGTGCCAGCAGCTTCGGGACTGATAACTATGGCTACACCTTC
V gene: TRBV7-8
D gene: -
clone size: few
J gene: TRBJ1-2

CDR3 protein: CASSVRTGGYGKLFF
CDR3 DNA: TGTGCCAGCAGCGTTCGAACAGGGGGCTACGGAAAACTGTTTTTT
V gene: TRBV7-6
D gene: TRBD1
clone size: -
J gene: TRBJ1-4

CDR3 protein: CASSLVGTSGYSYEQYF
CDR3 DNA: TGTGCCAGCAGCTTAGTTGGGACTAGCGGCTACTCCTACGAGCAGTACTTC
V gene: TRBV11-2
D gene: TRBD2
clone size: once
J gene: TRBJ2-7

CDR3 protein: CATSRRPGGRPYEQYF
CDR3 DNA: TGTGCCACCAGCAGAAGACCGGGGGGGCGTCCCTACGAGCAGTACTTC
V gene: TRBV15
D gene: TRBD2
clone size: -
J gene: TRBJ2-7

CDR3 protein: CASSPPGGIPSYNEQFF
CDR3 DNA: TGTGCCAGCTCACCACCGGGCGGGATCCCCTCCTACAATGAGCAGTTCTTC
V gene: TRBV18
D gene: -
clone size: -
J gene: TRBJ2-1

CDR3 protein: CATSERDRESTDTQYF
CDR3 DNA: TGTGCCACCAGTGAAAGGGACAGGGAGAGCACAGATACGCAGTATTTT
V gene: TRBV24-1
D gene: TRBD1
clone size: -
J gene: TRBJ2-3

CDR3 protein: CASRRTDTQYF
CDR3 DNA: TGTGCCAGCAGGAGAACAGATACGCAGTATTTT
V gene: TRBV7-2
D gene: -
clone size: -
J gene: TRBJ2-3

CDR3 protein: CASRFGGGRHETQYF
CDR3 DNA: TGTGCCAGCAGATTTGGCGGGGGACGGCACGAGACCCAGTACTTC
V gene: TRBV6-5
D gene: TRBD2
clone size: -
J gene: TRBJ2-5

CDR3 protein: CAWSVGGSYNEQFF
CDR3 DNA: TGTGCCTGGAGTGTAGGCGGATCCTACAATGAGCAGTTCTTC
V gene: TRBV30
D gene: -
clone size: -
J gene: TRBJ2-1

CDR3 protein: CASRQGQGRSYGYTF
CDR3 DNA: TGTGCCAGTAGGCAGGGACAGGGGAGATCTTATGGCTACACCTTC
V gene: TRBV19
D gene: TRBD1
clone size: -
J gene: TRBJ1-2

CDR3 protein: CASSDGRGQPQHF
CDR3 DNA: TGTGCCAGCAGTGACGGCAGGGGCCAGCCCCAGCATTTT
V gene: TRBV6-4
D gene: -
clone size: -
J gene: TRBJ1-5

CDR3 protein: CSTSLHYEQYF
CDR3 DNA: TGCAGCACTAGTTTACACTACGAGCAGTACTTC
V gene: TRBV20-1
D gene: -
clone size: -
J gene: TRBJ2-7

CDR3 protein: CASSFSGRLETQYF
CDR3 DNA: TGTGCCAGCAGCTTCTCCGGGAGGCTAGAGACCCAGTACTTC
V gene: TRBV5-5
D gene: TRBD2
clone size: -
J gene: TRBJ2-5

CDR3 protein: CASSSGRVATNEKLFF
CDR3 DNA: TGCGCCAGCAGTTCCGGCAGGGTTGCAACTAATGAAAAACTGTTTTTT
V gene: TRBV5-1
D gene: -
clone size: -
J gene: TRBJ1-4

CDR3 protein: CASSLGSAGTKETQYF
CDR3 DNA: TGTGCCAGCAGCCTAGGTTCTGCGGGAACTAAAGAGACCCAGTACTTC
V gene: TRBV7-8
D gene: -
clone size: -
J gene: TRBJ2-5

CDR3 protein: CAISPGTSGGNEQFF
CDR3 DNA: TGTGCCATCAGTCCCGGGACTAGCGGGGGTAATGAGCAGTTCTTC
V gene: TRBV10-3
D gene: TRBD2
clone size: -
J gene: TRBJ2-1

CDR3 protein: CASSEQGPSNSPLHF
CDR3 DNA: TGTGCCAGCAGTGAACAGGGTCCGAGTAATTCACCCCTCCACTTT
V gene: TRBV2
D gene: -
clone size: -
J gene: TRBJ1-6

CDR3 protein: CASSPDRNNQPQHF
CDR3 DNA: TGTGCCAGCTCACCCGACAGGAACAATCAGCCCCAGCATTTT
V gene: TRBV18
D gene: -
clone size: -
J gene: TRBJ1-5

CDR3 protein: CASSPLRTANEKLFF
CDR3 DNA: TGTGCCAGCAGCCCCCTGAGGACAGCTAATGAAAAACTGTTTTTT
V gene: TRBV7-8
D gene: -
clone size: -
J gene: TRBJ1-4

CDR3 protein: CASSPGQGLRIRSDEKLFF
CDR3 DNA: TGTGCCAGCAGTCCAGGACAGGGCCTGCGAATTCGTTCGGATGAAAAACTGTTTTTT
V gene: TRBV6-6
D gene: TRBD1
clone size: -
J gene: TRBJ1-4

CDR3 protein: CATSDLGDSSSTDTQYF
CDR3 DNA: TGTGCCACCAGTGATTTGGGGGACAGTTCTAGCACAGATACGCAGTATTTT
V gene: TRBV24-1
D gene: TRBD1
clone size: few
J gene: TRBJ2-3

CDR3 protein: CASSLVPPGNTEAFF
CDR3 DNA: TGCGCCAGCAGCTTGGTCCCCCCCGGGAACACTGAAGCTTTCTTT
V gene: TRBV5-1
D gene: -
clone size: -
J gene: TRBJ1-1

CDR3 protein: CASRFLNSPLHF
CDR3 DNA: TGTGCCAGCAGATTCCTCAATTCACCCCTCCACTTT
V gene: TRBV6-5
D gene: -
clone size: once
J gene: TRBJ1-6

CDR3 protein: CASSQELAGETQYF
CDR3 DNA: TGTGCCAGCAGCCAAGAGTTAGCTGGGGAGACCCAGTACTTC
V gene: TRBV4-2
D gene: -
clone size: -
J gene: TRBJ2-5

CDR3 protein: CASSSDRIYEQYF
CDR3 DNA: TGTGCCAGCAGCTCCGACAGGATCTACGAGCAGTACTTC
V gene: TRBV6-5
D gene: -
clone size: few
J gene: TRBJ2-7

CDR3 protein: CASSVGGGTQPQHF
CDR3 DNA: TGTGCCAGCAGCGTAGGGGGGGGAACTCAGCCCCAGCATTTT
V gene: TRBV9
D gene: -
clone size: -
J gene: TRBJ1-5

CDR3 protein: CASSTTQVSNQPQHF
CDR3 DNA: TGTGCCAGCAGTACCACACAGGTTAGCAATCAGCCCCAGCATTTT
V gene: TRBV6-6
D gene: -
clone size: -
J gene: TRBJ1-5

CDR3 protein: CASSPLSRGRYGYTF
CDR3 DNA: TGTGCCAGCAGCCCCCTTAGCAGGGGGAGGTATGGCTACACCTTC
V gene: TRBV14
D gene: TRBD1
clone size: -
J gene: TRBJ1-2

CDR3 protein: CASSYYGGGMETQYF
CDR3 DNA: TGTGCCAGCAGTTACTATGGGGGAGGTATGGAGACCCAGTACTTC
V gene: TRBV6-6
D gene: -
clone size: -
J gene: TRBJ2-5

CDR3 protein: CSVEDGLGTEAFF
CDR3 DNA: TGCAGCGTTGAAGATGGACTGGGGACTGAAGCTTTCTTT
V gene: TRBV29-1
D gene: -
clone size: -
J gene: TRBJ1-1

CDR3 protein: CASSPLRDRISGANVLTF
CDR3 DNA: TGTGCCAGCAGTCCCCTCCGGGACAGGATCTCTGGGGCCAACGTCCTGACTTTC
V gene: TRBV7-3
D gene: TRBD1
clone size: few
J gene: TRBJ2-6

CDR3 protein: CASRAGTENTGELFF
CDR3 DNA: TGCGCCAGCAGAGCCGGGACAGAAAACACCGGGGAGCTGTTTTTT
V gene: TRBV5-1
D gene: TRBD1
clone size: -
J gene: TRBJ2-2